These 5 T cell receptor beta chains were sequenced from one sample in a study of blood T cells in healthy people across ages. Combining a sample-barcoded 5' primer with a J-beta primer mix, a second PCR ran for roughly 7 to 11 cycles. Via MiXCR, TCRdb re-called the 5' RACE reads, giving one row per CDR3 protein. The table has some 1.7 million distinct CDR3 sequences, approximately 30% seen once. Sequences were obtained from blood. The receptor set was obtained from a woman aged 25-40 years in good health.

A few counts support this clonotype. This chain joins TRBV15 and TRBJ2-5, with TRBD1 matching 9 bases. Germline V gene lookup returns CDR1 LNHNV and CDR2 YYDKDF (reference sequence). This CDR3 has 15 residues. After removal of 5 bases from V and 5 bases from J, the junction contained 9 bases not matched to a gene. CDR3 sequence (DNA): TGTGCCACCAGCTCCAGGGACAGGGTCTTGGAGACCCAGTACTTC. Residues: CATSSRDRVLETQYF.

In this sample, this clonotype turned up a few times. A single base separates this from a much larger clone, so it may be a read error. The V gene is TRBV12-3 or TRBV12-4, the J gene TRBJ2-4; a weak D match, TRBD2 (5 bases). Trimming removed 5 bases at V and 13 bases at J, with 24 bases between. The CDR3 sequence is 15 residues long. The CDR3 here is CASSPLIGREGMQYF. In nucleotides, the CDR3 is TGTGCCAGCAGTCCTCTGATCGGTCGTGAGGGCATGCAGTACTTC.

V and J are TRBV7-2 and TRBJ1-6; D is ambiguous. V lost 7 bases to trimming and J lost 7 bases, with 20 bases between them. This CDR3 has 16 residues. Per germline, CDR1 SGHTA and CDR2 FQGNSA. This CDR3 is CASNTQGRSRNSPLHF. CDR3 nucleotides: TGTGCCAGCAACACACAAGGACGGAGCAGAAATTCACCCCTCCACTTT.

This chain links TRBV6-1 with TRBJ1-6; TRBD1 aligns across 8 bases. The V gene end was trimmed by 8 bases and the J gene end by 7 bases; junction bases not matched to a gene: 4. The CDR3 is 13 amino acids. The germline gives CDR1 MNHNS, CDR2 SASEGT. CDR3: CASDDRGNSPLHF. As DNA, the CDR3 is TGTGCCAGCGACGACAGGGGAAATTCACCCCTCCACTTT.

This clonotype was seen more than once but under ten times. The chain joins TRBV20-1 to TRBJ1-1, with a tentative D call TRBD1 (5 bases). Germline V CDR1 and CDR2: DFQATT, SNEGSKA (reference sequence). CDR3 length: 13 residues. The germline V and J ends were trimmed by 1 base and 6 bases, with 12 bases remaining between them. This chain's CDR3 is CSARARGRAEAFF. The CDR3 DNA follows: TGCAGTGCTAGAGCGCGGGGCCGCGCTGAAGCTTTCTTT.